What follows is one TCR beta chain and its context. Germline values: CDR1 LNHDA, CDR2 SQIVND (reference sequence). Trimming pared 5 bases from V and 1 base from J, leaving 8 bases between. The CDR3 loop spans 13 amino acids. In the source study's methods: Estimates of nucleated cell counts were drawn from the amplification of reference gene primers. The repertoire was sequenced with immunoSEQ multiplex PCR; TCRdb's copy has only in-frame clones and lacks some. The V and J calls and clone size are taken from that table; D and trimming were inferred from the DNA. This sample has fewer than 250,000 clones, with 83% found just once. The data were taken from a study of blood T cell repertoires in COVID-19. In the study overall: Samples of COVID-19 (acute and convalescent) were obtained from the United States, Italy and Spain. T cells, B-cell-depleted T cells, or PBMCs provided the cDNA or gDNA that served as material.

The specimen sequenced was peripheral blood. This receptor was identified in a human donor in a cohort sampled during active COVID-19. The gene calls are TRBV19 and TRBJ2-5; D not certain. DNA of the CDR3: TGTGCCAGTAGTGGGCAGCTCCAAGAGACCCAGTACTTC. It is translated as CASSGQLQETQYF.